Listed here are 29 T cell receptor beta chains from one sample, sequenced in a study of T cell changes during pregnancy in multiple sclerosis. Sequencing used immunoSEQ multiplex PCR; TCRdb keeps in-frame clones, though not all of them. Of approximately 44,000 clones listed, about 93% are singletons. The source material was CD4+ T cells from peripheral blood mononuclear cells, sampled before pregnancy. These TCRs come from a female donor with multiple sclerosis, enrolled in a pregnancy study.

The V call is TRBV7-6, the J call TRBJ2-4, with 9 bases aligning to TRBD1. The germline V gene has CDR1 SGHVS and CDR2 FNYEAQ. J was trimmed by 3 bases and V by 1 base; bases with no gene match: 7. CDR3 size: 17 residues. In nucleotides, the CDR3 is TGTGCCAGCAGCTTAGAAAGCCGGGGACAGGGCAAAAACATTCAGTACTTC. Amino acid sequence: CASSLESRGQGKNIQYF. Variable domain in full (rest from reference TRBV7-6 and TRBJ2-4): GAGVSQSPRYKVTKRGQDVALRCDPISGHVSLYWYRQALGQGPEFLTYFNYEAQQDKSGLPNDRFSAERPEGSISTLTIQRTEQRDSAMYRCASSLESRGQGKNIQYFGAGTRLSVL.

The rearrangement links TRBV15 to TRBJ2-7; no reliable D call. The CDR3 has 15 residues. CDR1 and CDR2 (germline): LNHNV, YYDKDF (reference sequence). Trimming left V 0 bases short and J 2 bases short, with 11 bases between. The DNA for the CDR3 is TGTGCCACCAGCAGAGAGGGCATAACTCCCTACGAGCAGTACTTC. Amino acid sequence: CATSREGITPYEQYF.

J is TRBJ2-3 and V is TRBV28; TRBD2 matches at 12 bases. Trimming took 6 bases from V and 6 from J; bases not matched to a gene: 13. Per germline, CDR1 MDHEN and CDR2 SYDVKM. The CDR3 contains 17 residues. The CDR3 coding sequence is TGTGCCAGCAGCTCTATCGGACTAGCGGGAAGGGGGGATACGCAGTATTTT. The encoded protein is CASSSIGLAGRGDTQYF.

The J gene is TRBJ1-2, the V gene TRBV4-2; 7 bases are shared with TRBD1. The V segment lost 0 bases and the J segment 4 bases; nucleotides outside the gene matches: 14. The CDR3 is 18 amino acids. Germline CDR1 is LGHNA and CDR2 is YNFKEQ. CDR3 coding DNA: TGTGCCAGCAGCCAAGACCTCCAATCGGGACAGTTCTCCTATGGCTACACCTTC. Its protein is CASSQDLQSGQFSYGYTF.

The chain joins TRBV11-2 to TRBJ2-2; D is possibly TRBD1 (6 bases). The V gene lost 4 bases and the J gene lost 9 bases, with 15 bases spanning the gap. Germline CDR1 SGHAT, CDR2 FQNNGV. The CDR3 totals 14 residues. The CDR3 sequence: CASSSDRWDRELFF. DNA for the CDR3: TGTGCCAGCAGCTCGGACAGATGGGACCGGGAGCTGTTTTTT.

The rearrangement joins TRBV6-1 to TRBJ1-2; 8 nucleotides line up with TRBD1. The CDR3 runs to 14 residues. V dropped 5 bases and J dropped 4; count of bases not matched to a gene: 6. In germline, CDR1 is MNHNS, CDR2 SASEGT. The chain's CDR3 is CASSKEQGGYGYTF. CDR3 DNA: TGTGCCAGCAGTAAGGAACAGGGGGGCTATGGCTACACCTTC.

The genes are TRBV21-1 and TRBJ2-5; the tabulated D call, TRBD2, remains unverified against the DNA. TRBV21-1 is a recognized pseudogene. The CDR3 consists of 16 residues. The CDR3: CASSKAGSGNQETQYF. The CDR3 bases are TGTGCCAGCAGCAAAGCGGGCAGCGGGAACCAAGAGACCCAGTACTTC.

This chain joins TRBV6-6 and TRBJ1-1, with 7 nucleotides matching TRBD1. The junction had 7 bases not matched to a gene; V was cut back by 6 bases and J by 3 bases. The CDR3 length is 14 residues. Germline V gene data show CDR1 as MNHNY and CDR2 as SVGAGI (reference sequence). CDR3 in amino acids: CASSPGTAYTEAFF. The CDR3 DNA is TGTGCCAGCAGCCCCGGGACAGCTTACACTGAAGCTTTCTTT.

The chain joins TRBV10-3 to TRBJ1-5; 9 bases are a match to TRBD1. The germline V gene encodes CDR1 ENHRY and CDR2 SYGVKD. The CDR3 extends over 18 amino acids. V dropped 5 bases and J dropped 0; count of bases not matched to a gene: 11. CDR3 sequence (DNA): TGTGCCATCAGTAACCGACAGGGGGGTGGGATTAGCAATCAGCCCCAGCATTTT. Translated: CAISNRQGGGISNQPQHF.

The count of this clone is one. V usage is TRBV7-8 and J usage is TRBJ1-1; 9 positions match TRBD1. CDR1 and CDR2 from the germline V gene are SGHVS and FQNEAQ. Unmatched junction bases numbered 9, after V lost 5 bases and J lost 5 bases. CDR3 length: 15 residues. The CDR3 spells CASSVRTGAGTEAFF. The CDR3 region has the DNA TGTGCCAGCAGCGTCAGGACAGGGGCCGGGACTGAAGCTTTCTTT.

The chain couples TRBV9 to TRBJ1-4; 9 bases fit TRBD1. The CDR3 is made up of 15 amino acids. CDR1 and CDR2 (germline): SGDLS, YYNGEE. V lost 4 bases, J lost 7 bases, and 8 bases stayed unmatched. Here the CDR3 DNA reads TGTGCCAGCAGCCCTTCGACAGGGGGTGGTGAAAAACTGTTTTTT. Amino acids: CASSPSTGGGEKLFF.

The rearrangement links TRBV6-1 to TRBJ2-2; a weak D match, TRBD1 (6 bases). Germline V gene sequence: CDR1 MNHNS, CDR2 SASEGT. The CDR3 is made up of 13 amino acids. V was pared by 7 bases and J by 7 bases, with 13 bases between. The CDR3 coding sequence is TGTGCCAGCATGGACAGCCGCGGCGGGGAGCTGTTTTTT. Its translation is CASMDSRGGELFF.

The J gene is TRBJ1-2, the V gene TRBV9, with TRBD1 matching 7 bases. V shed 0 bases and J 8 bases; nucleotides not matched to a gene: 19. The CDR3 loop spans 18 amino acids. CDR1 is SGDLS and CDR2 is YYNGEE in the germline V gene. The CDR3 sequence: CASSVVVVRYGRDSGYTF. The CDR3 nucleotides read TGTGCCAGCAGCGTAGTGGTCGTGCGTTATGGCAGGGACAGCGGCTACACCTTC.

CDR3 sequence: CASSQRTGSGNTIYF. DNA of the CDR3: TGCGCCAGCAGTCAAAGGACAGGCTCTGGAAACACCATATATTTT. The chain recombines TRBV23-1 with TRBJ1-3, with 7 positions matching TRBD1. TRBV23-1 is classed as an ORF, of uncertain function. The CDR3 length is 15 residues. The J segment lost 0 bases and the V segment lost 2 bases, leaving 1 base of the junction unmatched.

CDR3 sequence reads: CAWRAGNYGYTF. The CDR3 DNA reads as TGTGCCTGGAGGGCGGGGAACTATGGCTACACCTTC. This rearrangement joins TRBV30 to TRBJ1-2; D is unresolved. The germline gives CDR1 GTSNPN, CDR2 SVGIG (reference sequence). The V end lost 3 bases, the J end lost 2 bases, and 7 bases lay between the germline ends. This CDR3 region has 12 residues.

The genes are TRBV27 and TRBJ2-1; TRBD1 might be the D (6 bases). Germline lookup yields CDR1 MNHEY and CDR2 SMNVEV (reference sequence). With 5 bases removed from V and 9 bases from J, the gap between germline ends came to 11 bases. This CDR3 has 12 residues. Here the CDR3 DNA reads TGTGCCAGCAGTAGGACAGTAGGTGAGCAGTTCTTC. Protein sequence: CASSRTVGEQFF.

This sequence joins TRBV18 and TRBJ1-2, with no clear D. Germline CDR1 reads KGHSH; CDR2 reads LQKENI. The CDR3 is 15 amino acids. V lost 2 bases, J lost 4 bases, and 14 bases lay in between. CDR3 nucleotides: TGTGCCAGCTCACCAATATCCCCCCAGGCCTATGGCTACACCTTC. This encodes CASSPISPQAYGYTF.

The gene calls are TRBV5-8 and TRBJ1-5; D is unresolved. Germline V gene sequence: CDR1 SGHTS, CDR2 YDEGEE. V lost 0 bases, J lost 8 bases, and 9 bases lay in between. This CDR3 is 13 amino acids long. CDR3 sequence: CASSLGHEKPQHF. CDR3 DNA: TGTGCCAGCAGCTTGGGGCATGAAAAGCCCCAGCATTTT.

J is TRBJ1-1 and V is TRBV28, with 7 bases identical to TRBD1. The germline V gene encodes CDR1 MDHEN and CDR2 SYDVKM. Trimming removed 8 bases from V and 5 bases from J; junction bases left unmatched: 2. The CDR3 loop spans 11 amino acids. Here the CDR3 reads CASPTGTEAFF. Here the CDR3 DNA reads TGTGCCAGCCCGACAGGGACTGAAGCTTTCTTT.

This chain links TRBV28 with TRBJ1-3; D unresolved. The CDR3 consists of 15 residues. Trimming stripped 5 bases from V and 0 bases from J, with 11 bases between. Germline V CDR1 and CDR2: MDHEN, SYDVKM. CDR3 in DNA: TGTGCCAGCAGTCCCTTGTCGTACTCTGGAAACACCATATATTTT. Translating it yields CASSPLSYSGNTIYF.

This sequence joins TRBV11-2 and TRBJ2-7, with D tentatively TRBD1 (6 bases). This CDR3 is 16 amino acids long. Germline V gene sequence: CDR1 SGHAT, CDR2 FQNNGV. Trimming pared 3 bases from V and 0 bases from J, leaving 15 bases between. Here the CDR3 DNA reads TGTGCCAGCAGCTTGGCCGGGACATCAAGCTCCTACGAGCAGTACTTC. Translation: CASSLAGTSSSYEQYF. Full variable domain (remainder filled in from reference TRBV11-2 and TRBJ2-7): EAGVAQSPRYKIIEKRQSVAFWCNPISGHATLYWYQQILGQGPKLLIQFQNNGVVDDSQLPKDRFSAERLKGVDSTLKIQPAKLEDSAVYLCASSLAGTSSSYEQYFGPGTRLTVT.

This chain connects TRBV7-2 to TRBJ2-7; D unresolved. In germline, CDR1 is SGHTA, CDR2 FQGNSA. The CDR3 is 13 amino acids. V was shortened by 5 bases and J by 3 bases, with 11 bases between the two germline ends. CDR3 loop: CASSAIRGYEQYF. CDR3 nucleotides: TGTGCCAGCAGCGCCATCCGAGGCTACGAGCAGTACTTC. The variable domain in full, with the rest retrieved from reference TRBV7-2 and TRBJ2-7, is GAGVSQSPSNKVTEKGKDVELRCDPISGHTALYWYRQSLGQGLEFLIYFQGNSAPDKSGLPSDRFSAERTGGSVSTLTIQRTQQEDSAVYLCASSAIRGYEQYFGPGTRLTVT.

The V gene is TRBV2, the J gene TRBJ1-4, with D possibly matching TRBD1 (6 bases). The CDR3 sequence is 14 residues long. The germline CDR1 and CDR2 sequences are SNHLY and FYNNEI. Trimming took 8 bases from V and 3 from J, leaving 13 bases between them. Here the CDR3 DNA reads TGTGCCAGCCTAGGCGGGGGCTCTAATGAAAAACTGTTTTTT. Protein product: CASLGGGSNEKLFF.

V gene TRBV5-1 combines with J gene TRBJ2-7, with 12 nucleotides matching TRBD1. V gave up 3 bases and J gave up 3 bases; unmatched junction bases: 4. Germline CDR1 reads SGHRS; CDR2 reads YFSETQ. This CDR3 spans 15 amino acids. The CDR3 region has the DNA TGCGCCAGCAGCTCGGGACAGGGGGCATTCTACGAGCAGTACTTC. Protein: CASSSGQGAFYEQYF.

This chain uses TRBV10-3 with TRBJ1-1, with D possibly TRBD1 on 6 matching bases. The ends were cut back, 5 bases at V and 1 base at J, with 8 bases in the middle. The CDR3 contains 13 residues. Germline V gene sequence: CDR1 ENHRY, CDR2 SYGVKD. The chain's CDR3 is CAISRQENTEAFF. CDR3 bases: TGTGCCATCAGTCGACAGGAGAACACTGAAGCTTTCTTT.

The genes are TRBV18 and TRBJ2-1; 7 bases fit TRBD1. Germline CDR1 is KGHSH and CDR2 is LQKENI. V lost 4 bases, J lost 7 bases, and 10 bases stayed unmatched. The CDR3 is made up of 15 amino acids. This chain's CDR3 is CASSRDSRILNEQFF. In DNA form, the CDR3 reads TGTGCCAGCTCACGGGACAGCCGAATTCTGAATGAGCAGTTCTTC.

The CDR3 coding sequence is TGTGCCAGCAGCGTAGAAGTATTCAGCGCCGGGGAGCTGTTTTTT. It encodes CASSVEVFSAGELFF. V and J are TRBV9 and TRBJ2-2; D is unresolved. Deletions cut 0 bases from V and 6 bases from J, with 12 bases between. CDR1 and CDR2 (germline): SGDLS, YYNGEE. CDR3 length equals 15 residues.

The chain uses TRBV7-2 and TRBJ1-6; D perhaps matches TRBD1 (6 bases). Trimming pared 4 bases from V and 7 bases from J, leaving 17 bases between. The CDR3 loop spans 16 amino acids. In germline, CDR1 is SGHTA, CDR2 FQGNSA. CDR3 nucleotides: TGTGCCAGCAGCTCGCGACAATCAACAGGGAATTCACCCCTCCACTTT. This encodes CASSSRQSTGNSPLHF.

This CDR3 reads CASSLIGDNYGYTF. CDR3 nucleotides: TGTGCCAGCAGCTTAATAGGGGATAACTATGGCTACACCTTC. V gene TRBV11-2 combines with J gene TRBJ1-2, with a tentative D call TRBD1 (5 bases). V shed 2 bases and J shed 1 base, with 8 bases lying between them. The germline V gene encodes CDR1 SGHAT and CDR2 FQNNGV. The CDR3 spans 14 residues.